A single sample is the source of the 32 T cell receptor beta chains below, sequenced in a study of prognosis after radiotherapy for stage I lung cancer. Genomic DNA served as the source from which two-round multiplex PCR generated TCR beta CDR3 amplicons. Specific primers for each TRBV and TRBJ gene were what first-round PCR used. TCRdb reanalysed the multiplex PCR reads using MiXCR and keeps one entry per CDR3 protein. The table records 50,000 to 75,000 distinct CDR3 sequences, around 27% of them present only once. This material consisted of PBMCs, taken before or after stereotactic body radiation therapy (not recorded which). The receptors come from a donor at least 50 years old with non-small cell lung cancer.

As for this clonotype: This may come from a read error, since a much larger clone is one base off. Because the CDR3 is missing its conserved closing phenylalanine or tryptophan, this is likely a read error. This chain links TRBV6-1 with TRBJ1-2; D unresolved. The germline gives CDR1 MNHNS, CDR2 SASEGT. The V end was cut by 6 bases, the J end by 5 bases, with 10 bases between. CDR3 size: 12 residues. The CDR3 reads CASRDKLYGYTL. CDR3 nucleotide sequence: TGTGCCAGCAGAGACAAATTATATGGCTACACCCTC.

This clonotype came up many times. The CDR3 coding sequence is TGCGCCAGCAGCCCCGGGGTGAATGATGGCTACACCTTC. This translates into CASSPGVNDGYTF. This chain links TRBV5-1 with TRBJ1-2; D remains ambiguous. The V gene's germline CDR1 is SGHRS and CDR2 YFSETQ. The length of the CDR3 is 13 residues. V was trimmed by 4 bases and J by 6 bases, leaving 13 bases between them. The full variable domain, with the rest looked up from reference TRBV5-1 and TRBJ1-2, is KAGVTQTPRYLIKTRGQQVTLSCSPISGHRSVSWYQQTPGQGLQFLFEYFSETQRNKGNFPGRFSGRQFSNSRSEMNVSTLELGDSALYLCASSPGVNDGYTFGSGTRLTVV.

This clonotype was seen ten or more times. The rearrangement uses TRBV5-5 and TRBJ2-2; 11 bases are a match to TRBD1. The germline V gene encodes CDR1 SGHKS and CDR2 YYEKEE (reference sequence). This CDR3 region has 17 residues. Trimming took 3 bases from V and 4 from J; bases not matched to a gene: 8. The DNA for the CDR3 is TGTGCCAGCAGCTATGGACAGGGGGCAGGGGTCACCGGGGAGCTGTTTTTT. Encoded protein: CASSYGQGAGVTGELFF.

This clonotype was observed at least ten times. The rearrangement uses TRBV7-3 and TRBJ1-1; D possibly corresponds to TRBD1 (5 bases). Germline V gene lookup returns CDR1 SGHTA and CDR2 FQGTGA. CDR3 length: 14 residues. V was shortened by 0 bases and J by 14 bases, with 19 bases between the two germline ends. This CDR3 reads CASSLTGDAGPTFF. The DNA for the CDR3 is TGTGCCAGCAGCTTAACGGGGGATGCGGGACCAACCTTCTTT.

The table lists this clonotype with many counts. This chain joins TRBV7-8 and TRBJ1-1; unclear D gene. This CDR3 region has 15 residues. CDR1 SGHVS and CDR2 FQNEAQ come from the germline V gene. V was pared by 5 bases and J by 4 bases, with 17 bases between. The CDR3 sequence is CASSPEVRVSTEAFF. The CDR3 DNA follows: TGTGCCAGCAGCCCCGAGGTACGGGTGAGCACTGAAGCTTTCTTT.

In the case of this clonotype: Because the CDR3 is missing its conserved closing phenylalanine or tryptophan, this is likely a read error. The CDR3 loop reads CASNFPGQGSTGANVLTL. In DNA form, the CDR3 reads TGTGCCAGCAACTTCCCGGGACAGGGGTCAACTGGGGCCAACGTCCTGACTCTC. The rearrangement joins TRBV6-9 to TRBJ2-6, with 10 bases fitting TRBD1. Germline V gives CDR1 MNHGY, CDR2 SVAAGI. Trimming took 7 bases from V and 2 from J; bases not matched to a gene: 11. There are 18 residues in the CDR3.

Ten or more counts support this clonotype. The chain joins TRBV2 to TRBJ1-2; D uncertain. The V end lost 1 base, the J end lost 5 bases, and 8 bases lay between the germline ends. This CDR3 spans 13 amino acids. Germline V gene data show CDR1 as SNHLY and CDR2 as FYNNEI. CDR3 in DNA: TGTGCCAGCAGTGAAGATTCTGTATATGGCTACACCTTC. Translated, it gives CASSEDSVYGYTF.

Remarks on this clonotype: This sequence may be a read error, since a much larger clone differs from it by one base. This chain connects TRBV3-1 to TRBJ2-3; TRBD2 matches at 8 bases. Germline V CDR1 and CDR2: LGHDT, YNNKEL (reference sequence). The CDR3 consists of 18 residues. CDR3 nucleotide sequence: TGTGCCAGCAGCCCATCAAGCGGCGGGGGGTCGAGCACAGATGCGCAGTATTTT. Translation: CASSPSSGGGSSTDAQYF.

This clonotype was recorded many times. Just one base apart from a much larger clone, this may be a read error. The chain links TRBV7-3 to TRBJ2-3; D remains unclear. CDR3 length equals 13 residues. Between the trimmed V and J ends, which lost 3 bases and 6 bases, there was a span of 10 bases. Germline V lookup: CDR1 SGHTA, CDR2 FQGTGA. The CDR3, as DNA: TGTGCCAGCAGCTTGAGTTATATGGATACGCAGTATTTT. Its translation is CASSLSYMDTQYF.

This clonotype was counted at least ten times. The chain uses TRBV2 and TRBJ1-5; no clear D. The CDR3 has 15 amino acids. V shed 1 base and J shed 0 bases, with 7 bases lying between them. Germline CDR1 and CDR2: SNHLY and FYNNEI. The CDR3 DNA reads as TGTGCCAGCAGTGAAGATGGGTATAGCAATCAGCCCCAGCATTTT. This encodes CASSEDGYSNQPQHF.

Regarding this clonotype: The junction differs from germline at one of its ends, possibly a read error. The CDR3 region is CANSLWDSNQLQHF. In DNA, the CDR3 is TGTGCCAACAGTTTATGGGATAGCAATCAGCTCCAGCATTTT. V is TRBV12-3 or TRBV12-4 and J is TRBJ1-5; D not certain. The CDR3 is 14 amino acids.

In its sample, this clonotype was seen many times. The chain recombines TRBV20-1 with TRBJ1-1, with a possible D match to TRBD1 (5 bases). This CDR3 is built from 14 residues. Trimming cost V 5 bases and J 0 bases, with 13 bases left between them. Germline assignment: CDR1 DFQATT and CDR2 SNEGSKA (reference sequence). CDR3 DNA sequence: TGCAGTGCTTCCGACAGACCCATGAACACTGAAGCTTTCTTT. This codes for CSASDRPMNTEAFF.

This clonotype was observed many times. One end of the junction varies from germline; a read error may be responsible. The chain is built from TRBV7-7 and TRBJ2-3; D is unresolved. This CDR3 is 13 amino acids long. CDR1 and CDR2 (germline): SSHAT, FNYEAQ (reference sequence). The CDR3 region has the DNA TGTGCTAGCAGCTCCAGCCCGGCAGATACGCAGTATTTT. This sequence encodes CASSSSPADTQYF. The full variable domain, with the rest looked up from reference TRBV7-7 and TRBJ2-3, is GAGVSQSPRYKVTKRGQDVTLRCDPISSHATLYWYQQALGQGPEFLTYFNYEAQPDKSGLPSDRFSAERPEGSISTLTIQRTEQRDSAMYRCASSSSPADTQYFGPGTRLTVL.

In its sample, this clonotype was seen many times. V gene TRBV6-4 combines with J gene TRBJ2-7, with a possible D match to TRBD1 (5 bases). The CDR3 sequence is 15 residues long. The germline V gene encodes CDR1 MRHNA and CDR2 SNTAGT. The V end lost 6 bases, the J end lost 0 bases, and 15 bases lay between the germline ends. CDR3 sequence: CASRAGVRVSYEQYF. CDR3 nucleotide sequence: TGTGCCAGCAGGGCTGGCGTCAGGGTCTCCTACGAGCAGTACTTC.

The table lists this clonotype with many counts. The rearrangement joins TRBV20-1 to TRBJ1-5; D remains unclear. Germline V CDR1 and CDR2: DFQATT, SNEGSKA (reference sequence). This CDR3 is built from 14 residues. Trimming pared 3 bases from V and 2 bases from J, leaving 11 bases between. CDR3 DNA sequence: TGCAGTGCTAGCAGAGGGATAGGCAATCAGCCCCAGCATTTT. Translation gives CSASRGIGNQPQHF.

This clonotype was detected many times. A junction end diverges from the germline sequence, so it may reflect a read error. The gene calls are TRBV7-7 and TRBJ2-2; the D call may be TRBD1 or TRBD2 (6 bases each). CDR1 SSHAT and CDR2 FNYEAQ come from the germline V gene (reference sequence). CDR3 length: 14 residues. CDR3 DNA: TGTGCTAGCAGCCCTTCTCGGGGGCAGGGGGAGCTGTTTTTT. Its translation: CASSPSRGQGELFF. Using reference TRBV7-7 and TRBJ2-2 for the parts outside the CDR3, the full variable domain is GAGVSQSPRYKVTKRGQDVTLRCDPISSHATLYWYQQALGQGPEFLTYFNYEAQPDKSGLPSDRFSAERPEGSISTLTIQRTEQRDSAMYRCASSPSRGQGELFFGEGSRLTVL.

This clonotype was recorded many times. DNA for the CDR3: TGTGCCATCAGTGAGGAACAGATATATGGCTACACCTTC. Translation gives CAISEEQIYGYTF. The J gene is TRBJ1-2, the V gene TRBV10-3; no reliable D call. V gave up 2 bases and J gave up 5 bases, with 9 bases separating them. CDR1 ENHRY and CDR2 SYGVKD come from the germline V gene. The CDR3 length is 13 residues.

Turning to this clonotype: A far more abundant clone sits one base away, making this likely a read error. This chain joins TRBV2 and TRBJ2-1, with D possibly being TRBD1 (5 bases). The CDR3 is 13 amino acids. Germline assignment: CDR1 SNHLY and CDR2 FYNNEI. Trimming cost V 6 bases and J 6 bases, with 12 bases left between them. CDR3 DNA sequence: TGTGCCAGCAGCTTACGAAGGGGCAATGAGCAGTTCTTC. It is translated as CASSLRRGNEQFF.

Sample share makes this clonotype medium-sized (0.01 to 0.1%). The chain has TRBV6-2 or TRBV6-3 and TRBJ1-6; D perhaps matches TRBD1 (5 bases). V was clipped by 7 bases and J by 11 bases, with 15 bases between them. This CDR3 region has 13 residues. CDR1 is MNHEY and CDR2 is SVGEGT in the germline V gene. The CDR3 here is CASNEDGGAPLHF. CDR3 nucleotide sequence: TGTGCCAGCAATGAGGATGGGGGGGCACCCCTCCACTTT.

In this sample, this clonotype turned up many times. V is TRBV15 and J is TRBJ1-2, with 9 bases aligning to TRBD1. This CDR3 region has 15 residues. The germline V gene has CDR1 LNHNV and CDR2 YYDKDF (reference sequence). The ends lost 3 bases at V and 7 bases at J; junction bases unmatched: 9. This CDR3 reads CATSRDRTGEGGYTF. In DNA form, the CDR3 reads TGTGCCACCAGCAGGGATAGGACAGGGGAGGGTGGCTACACCTTC.

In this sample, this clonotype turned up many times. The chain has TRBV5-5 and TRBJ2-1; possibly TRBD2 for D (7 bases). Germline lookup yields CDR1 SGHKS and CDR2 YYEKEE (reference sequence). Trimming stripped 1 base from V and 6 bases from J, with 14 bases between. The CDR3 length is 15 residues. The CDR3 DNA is TGTGCCAGCAGCTTGTCGGGGGGCACGGCCAATGAGCAGTTCTTC. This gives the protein CASSLSGGTANEQFF. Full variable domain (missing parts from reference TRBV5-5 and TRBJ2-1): DAGVTQSPTHLIKTRGQQVTLRCSPISGHKSVSWYQQVLGQGPQFIFQYYEKEERGRGNFPDRFSARQFPNYSSELNVNALLLGDSALYLCASSLSGGTANEQFFGPGTRLTVL.

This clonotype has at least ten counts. The CDR3 here is CATSDFDEQFF. CDR3 DNA sequence: TGTGCCACCAGTGATTTCGATGAGCAGTTCTTC. The rearrangement links TRBV24-1 to TRBJ2-1; D call uncertain. Germline CDR1 is KGHDR and CDR2 is SFDVKD. This CDR3 region has 11 residues. V lost 1 base and J lost 8, with 2 bases in between.

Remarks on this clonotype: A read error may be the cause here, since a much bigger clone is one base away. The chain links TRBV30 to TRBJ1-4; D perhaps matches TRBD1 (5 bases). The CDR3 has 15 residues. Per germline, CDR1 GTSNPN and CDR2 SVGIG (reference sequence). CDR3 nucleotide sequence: TGTGCCTGGAGTGTACGGGGCGGGCTTAATGAAAAACAGTTTTTT. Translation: CAWSVRGGLNEKQFF.

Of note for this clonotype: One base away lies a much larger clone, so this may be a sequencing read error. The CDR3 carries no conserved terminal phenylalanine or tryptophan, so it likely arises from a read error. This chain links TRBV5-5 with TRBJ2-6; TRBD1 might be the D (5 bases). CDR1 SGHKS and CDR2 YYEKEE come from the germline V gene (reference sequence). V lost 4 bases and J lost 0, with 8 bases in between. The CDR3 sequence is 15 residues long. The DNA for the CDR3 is TGTGCCAGCAGCACGACAGTCTCTGGGGCCAACGTCCTGACTATC. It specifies CASSTTVSGANVLTI.

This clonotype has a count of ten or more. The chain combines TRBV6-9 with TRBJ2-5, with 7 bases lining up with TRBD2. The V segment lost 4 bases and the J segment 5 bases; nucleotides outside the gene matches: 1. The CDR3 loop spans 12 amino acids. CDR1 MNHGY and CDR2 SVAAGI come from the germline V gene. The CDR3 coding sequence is TGTGCCAGCAGTTCGGGGGGTGAGACCCAGTACTTC. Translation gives CASSSGGETQYF.

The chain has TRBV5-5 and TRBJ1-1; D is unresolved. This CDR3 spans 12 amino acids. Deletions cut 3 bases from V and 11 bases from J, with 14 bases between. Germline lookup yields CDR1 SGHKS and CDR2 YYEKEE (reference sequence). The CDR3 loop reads CASSSQDQPAFF. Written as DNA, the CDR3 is TGTGCCAGCAGCTCGCAAGACCAACCGGCTTTCTTT.

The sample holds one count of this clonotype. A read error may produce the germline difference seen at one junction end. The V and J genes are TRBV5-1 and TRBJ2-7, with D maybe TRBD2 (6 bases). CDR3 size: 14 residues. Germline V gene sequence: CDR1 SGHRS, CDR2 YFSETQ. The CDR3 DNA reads TGCGCCAGCAGCTTGGACGGGAGAAGCTACGAGCATTACTTC. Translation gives CASSLDGRSYEHYF.

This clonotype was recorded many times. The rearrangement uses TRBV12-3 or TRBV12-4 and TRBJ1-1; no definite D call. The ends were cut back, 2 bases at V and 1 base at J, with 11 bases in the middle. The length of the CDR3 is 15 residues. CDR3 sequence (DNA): TGTGCCAGCAGTTTAACCCCACATGGGAACACTGAAGCTTTCTTT. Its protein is CASSLTPHGNTEAFF.

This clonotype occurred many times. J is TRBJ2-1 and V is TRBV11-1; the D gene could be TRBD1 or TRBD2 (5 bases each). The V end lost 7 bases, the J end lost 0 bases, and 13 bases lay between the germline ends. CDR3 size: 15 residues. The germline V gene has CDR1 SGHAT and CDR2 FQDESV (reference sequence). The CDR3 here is CASTPSGSSYNEQFF. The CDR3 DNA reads TGTGCCAGCACTCCCTCAGGGAGCTCCTACAATGAGCAGTTCTTC. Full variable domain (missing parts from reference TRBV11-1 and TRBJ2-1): EAEVAQSPRYKITEKSQAVAFWCDPISGHATLYWYRQILGQGPELLVQFQDESVVDDSQLPKDRFSAERLKGVDSTLKIQPAELGDSAMYLCASTPSGSSYNEQFFGPGTRLTVL.

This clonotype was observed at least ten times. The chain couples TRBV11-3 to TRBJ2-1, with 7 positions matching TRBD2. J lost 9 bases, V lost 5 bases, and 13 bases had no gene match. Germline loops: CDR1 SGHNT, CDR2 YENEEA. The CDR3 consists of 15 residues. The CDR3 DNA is TGTGCCAGCAGCCCTAGCGGCACCGGGTTGGGTGAGCAGTTCTTC. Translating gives CASSPSGTGLGEQFF.

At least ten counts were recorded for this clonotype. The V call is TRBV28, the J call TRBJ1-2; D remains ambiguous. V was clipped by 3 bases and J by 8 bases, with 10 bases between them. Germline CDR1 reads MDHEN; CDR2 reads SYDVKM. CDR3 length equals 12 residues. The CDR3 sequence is CASSLTGGGYTF. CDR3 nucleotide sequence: TGTGCCAGCAGTTTGACCGGTGGAGGCTACACCTTC.

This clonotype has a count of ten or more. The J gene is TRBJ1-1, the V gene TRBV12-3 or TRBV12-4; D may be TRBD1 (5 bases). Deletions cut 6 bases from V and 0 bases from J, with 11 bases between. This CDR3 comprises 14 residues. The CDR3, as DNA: TGTGCCAGCAGACGGGGACTGATGAACACTGAAGCTTTCTTT. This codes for CASRRGLMNTEAFF.